Following are 7 T cell receptor beta chains from one sample sequenced in a study of shared clonotypes between healthy human individuals. The table came from immunoSEQ multiplex PCR; TCRdb's copy has only in-frame clones and leaves some out. The profile shows hundreds of thousands of clones, around two thirds of them singletons. The sample was memory CD4+ T cells sorted from blood. The subset here: CD45RA-negative fraction. The receptors derive from a woman aged 25 to 39 in good health.

This clone was detected ten times or more. The V gene is TRBV19, the J gene TRBJ1-5, with 7 bases fitting TRBD1. From germline, CDR1 is LNHDA and CDR2 SQIVND (reference sequence). Trimming removed 5 bases from V and 2 bases from J; junction bases left unmatched: 9. The CDR3 consists of 16 residues. The DNA for the CDR3 is TGTGCCAGTAGTGCACGACAGGGTGTCGGCAATCAGCCCCAGCATTTT. This encodes CASSARQGVGNQPQHF.

The rearrangement uses TRBV19 and TRBJ2-1; D tentatively reads TRBD1 or TRBD2 (5 bases each). This CDR3 spans 16 amino acids. Germline assignment: CDR1 LNHDA and CDR2 SQIVND (reference sequence). The V end was cut by 7 bases, the J end by 1 base, with 17 bases between. The CDR3 sequence is CASTPNPGSSYNEQFF. The CDR3 DNA sequence: TGTGCCAGTACTCCAAATCCAGGGAGTTCCTACAATGAGCAGTTCTTC.

The chain joins TRBV2 to TRBJ1-5; 10 bases map to TRBD1. CDR3 length: 15 residues. V trimming: 7 bases; J trimming: 3 bases; junction bases outside the gene matches: 6. Germline V gene sequence: CDR1 SNHLY, CDR2 FYNNEI. The CDR3 DNA is TGTGCCAGCAATAGGGACAGGGGCCCCAATCAGCCCCAGCATTTT. Translating gives CASNRDRGPNQPQHF.

The sample holds one count of this clone. In DNA form, the CDR3 reads TGTGCCACCGGGAGCGGCCAAGAGACCCAGTACTTC. This codes for CATGSGQETQYF. This chain joins TRBV18 and TRBJ2-5, with a weak D call TRBD2 (6 bases). The V end was cut by 10 bases, the J end by 1 base, with 10 bases between. Germline CDR1 is KGHSH and CDR2 is LQKENI. The length of the CDR3 is 12 residues.

This rearrangement joins TRBV5-4 to TRBJ1-2, with 8 bases aligning to TRBD1. Germline lookup yields CDR1 SGHNT and CDR2 YYREEE (reference sequence). The CDR3 length is 15 residues. Trimming cost V 1 base and J 4 bases; bases outside gene matches: 6. CDR3 nucleotide sequence: TGTGCCAGCAGCTTGACTGGACAGGGAGGCTATGGCTACACCTTC. This sequence encodes CASSLTGQGGYGYTF.

The chain couples TRBV5-1 to TRBJ2-5; a possible D gene is TRBD1 (5 bases). CDR1 and CDR2 (germline): SGHRS, YFSETQ. CDR3 length equals 15 residues. V lost 0 bases and J lost 7, with 16 bases in between. CDR3 sequence reads: CASSLGAGPEGTQYF. The DNA for the CDR3 is TGCGCCAGCAGCTTGGGCGCAGGGCCGGAAGGGACCCAGTACTTC.

The genes are TRBV19 and TRBJ1-4, with D unclear. Looked up from germline, CDR1 is LNHDA and CDR2 is SQIVND (reference sequence). The length of the CDR3 is 14 residues. V lost 3 bases, J lost 6 bases, and 11 bases lay in between. The CDR3 region has the DNA TGTGCCAGTAGTATCGGCGACCCCTATGAAAAACTGTTTTTT. Translated, it gives CASSIGDPYEKLFF.